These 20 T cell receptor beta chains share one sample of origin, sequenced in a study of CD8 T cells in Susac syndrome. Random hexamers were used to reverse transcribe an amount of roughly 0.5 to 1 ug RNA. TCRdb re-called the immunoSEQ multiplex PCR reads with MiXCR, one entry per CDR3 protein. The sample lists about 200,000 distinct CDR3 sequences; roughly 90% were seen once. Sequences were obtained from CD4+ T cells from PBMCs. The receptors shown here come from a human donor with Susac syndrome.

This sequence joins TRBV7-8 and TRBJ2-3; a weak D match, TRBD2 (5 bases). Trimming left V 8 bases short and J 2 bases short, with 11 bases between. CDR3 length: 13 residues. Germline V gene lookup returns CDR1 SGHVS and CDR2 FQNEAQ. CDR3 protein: CASYAGPTDTQYF. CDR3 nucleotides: TGTGCCAGCTACGCGGGCCCCACAGATACGCAGTATTTT.

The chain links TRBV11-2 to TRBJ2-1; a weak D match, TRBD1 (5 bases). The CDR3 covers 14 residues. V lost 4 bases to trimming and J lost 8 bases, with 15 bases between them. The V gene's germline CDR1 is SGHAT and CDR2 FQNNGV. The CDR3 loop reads CASSYRPQGDEQFF. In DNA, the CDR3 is TGTGCCAGCAGCTACAGGCCGCAAGGGGATGAGCAGTTCTTC. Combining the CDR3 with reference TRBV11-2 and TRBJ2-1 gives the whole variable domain EAGVAQSPRYKIIEKRQSVAFWCNPISGHATLYWYQQILGQGPKLLIQFQNNGVVDDSQLPKDRFSAERLKGVDSTLKIQPAKLEDSAVYLCASSYRPQGDEQFFGPGTRLTVL.

The CDR3 region is CASKALVGTGELFF. CDR3 DNA sequence: TGTGCCAGCAAGGCGCTAGTAGGGACCGGGGAGCTGTTTTTT. This chain links TRBV2 with TRBJ2-2; D unresolved. The CDR3 length is 14 residues. Trimming left V 7 bases short and J 5 bases short, with 14 bases between. Germline loops: CDR1 SNHLY, CDR2 FYNNEI.

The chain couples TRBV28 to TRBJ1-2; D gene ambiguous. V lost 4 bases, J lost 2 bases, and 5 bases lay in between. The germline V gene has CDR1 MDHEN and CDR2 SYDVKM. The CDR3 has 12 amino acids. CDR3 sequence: CASSWANYGYTF. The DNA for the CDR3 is TGTGCCAGCAGTTGGGCCAACTATGGCTACACCTTC.

CDR3 in amino acids: CASASATDIPEQYF. As DNA, the CDR3 is TGTGCCAGCGCCTCGGCGACAGATATTCCTGAGCAGTACTTC. This chain joins TRBV28 and TRBJ2-7; possible D gene TRBD1, 5 bases. Looked up from germline, CDR1 is MDHEN and CDR2 is SYDVKM. V shed 8 bases and J shed 7 bases, with 21 bases lying between them. The CDR3 is 14 amino acids.

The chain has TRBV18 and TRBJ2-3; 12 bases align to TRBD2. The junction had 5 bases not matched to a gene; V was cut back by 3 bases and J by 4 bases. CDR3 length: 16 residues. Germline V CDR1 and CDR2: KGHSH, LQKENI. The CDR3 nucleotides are TGTGCCAGCTCACCCCCTAGCGGGAGGGTCCCAGATACGCAGTATTTT. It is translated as CASSPPSGRVPDTQYF.

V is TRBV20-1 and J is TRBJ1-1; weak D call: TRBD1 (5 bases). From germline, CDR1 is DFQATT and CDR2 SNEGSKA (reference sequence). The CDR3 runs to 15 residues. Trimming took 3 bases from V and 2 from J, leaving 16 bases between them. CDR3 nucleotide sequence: TGCAGTGCTAGGGTCTTTTGGGGGGGAAACACTGAAGCTTTCTTT. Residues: CSARVFWGGNTEAFF.

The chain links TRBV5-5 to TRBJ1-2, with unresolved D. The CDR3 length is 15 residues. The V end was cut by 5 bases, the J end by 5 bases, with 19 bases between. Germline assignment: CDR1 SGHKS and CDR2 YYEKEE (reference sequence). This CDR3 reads CASRAVGSDGYGYTF. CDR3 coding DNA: TGTGCCAGCAGGGCTGTGGGCAGCGACGGGTATGGCTACACCTTC.

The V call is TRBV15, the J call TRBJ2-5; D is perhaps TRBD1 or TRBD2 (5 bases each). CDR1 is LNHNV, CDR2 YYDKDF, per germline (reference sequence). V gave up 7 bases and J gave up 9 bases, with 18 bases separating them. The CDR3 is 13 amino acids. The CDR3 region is CATTYSGPSPQYF. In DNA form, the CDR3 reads TGTGCCACCACGTACTCGGGACCAAGTCCCCAGTACTTC. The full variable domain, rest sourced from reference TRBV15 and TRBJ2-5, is DAMVIQNPRYQVTQFGKPVTLSCSQTLNHNVMYWYQQKSSQAPKLLFHYYDKDFNNEADTPDNFQSRRPNTSFCFLDIRSPGLGDTAMYLCATTYSGPSPQYFGPGTRLLVL.

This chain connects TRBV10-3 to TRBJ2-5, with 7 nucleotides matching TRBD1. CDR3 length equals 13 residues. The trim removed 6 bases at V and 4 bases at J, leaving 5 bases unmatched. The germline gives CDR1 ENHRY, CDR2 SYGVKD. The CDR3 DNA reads TGTGCCATCAGCCAAGACAGGGCAGAGACCCAGTACTTC. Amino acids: CAISQDRAETQYF.

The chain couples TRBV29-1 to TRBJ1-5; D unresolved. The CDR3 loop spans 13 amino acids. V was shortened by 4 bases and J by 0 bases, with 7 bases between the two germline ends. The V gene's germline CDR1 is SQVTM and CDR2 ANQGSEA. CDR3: CSVGWGSNQPQHF. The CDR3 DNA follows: TGCAGCGTTGGTTGGGGTAGCAATCAGCCCCAGCATTTT.

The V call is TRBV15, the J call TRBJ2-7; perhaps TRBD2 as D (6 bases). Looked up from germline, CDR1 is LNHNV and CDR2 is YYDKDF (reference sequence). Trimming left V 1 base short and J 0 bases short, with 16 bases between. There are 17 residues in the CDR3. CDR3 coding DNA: TGTGCCACCAGCAGAGGATCCGGGACTGGATCCTCCTACGAGCAGTACTTC. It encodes CATSRGSGTGSSYEQYF.

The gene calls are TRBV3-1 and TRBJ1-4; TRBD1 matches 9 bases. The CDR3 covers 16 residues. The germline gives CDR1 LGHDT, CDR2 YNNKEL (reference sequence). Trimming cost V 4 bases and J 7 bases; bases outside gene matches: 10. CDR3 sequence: CASSRIPGQGGEKLFF. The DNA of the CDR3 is TGTGCCAGCAGCCGCATTCCGGGACAGGGAGGTGAAAAACTGTTTTTT.

CDR3 in DNA: TGTGCCAGCAGCGACGGGACAGTCTCCTACGAGCAGTACTTC. Protein sequence: CASSDGTVSYEQYF. V and J are TRBV6-5 and TRBJ2-7; TRBD1 matches at 7 bases. V lost 6 bases and J lost 0; bases outside the gene matches: 5. This CDR3 comprises 14 residues. Germline CDR1 MNHEY, CDR2 SVGAGI.

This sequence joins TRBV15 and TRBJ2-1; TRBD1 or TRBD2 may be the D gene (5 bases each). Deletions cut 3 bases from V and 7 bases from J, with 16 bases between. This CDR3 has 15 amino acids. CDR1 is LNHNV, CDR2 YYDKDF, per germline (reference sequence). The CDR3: CATSSSGTKRNEQFF. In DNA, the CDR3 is TGTGCCACCAGCAGTTCCGGGACGAAACGGAATGAGCAGTTCTTC.

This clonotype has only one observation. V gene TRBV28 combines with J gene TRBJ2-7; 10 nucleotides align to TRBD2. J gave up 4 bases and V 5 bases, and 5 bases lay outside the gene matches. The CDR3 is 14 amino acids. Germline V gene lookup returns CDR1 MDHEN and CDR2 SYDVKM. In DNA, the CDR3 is TGTGCCAGCAGTACACTAGCGGGAACGTACGAGCAGTACTTC. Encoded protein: CASSTLAGTYEQYF.

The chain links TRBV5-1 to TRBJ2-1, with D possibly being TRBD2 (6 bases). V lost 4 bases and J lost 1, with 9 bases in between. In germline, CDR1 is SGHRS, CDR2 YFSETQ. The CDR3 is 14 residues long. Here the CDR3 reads CASSDGGSYNEQFF. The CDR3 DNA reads TGCGCCAGCAGCGACGGGGGTTCCTACAATGAGCAGTTCTTC.

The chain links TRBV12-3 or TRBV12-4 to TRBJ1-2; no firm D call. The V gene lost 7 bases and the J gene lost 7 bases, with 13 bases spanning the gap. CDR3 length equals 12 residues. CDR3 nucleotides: TGTGCCAGCACCAAGGAGGGATTTGGCTACACCTTC. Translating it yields CASTKEGFGYTF.

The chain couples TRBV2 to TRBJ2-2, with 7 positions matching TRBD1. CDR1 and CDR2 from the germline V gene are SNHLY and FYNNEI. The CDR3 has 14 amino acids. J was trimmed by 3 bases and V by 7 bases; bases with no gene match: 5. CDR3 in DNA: TGTGCCAGCATCCGACAGGGAGACACCGGGGAGCTGTTTTTT. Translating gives CASIRQGDTGELFF.

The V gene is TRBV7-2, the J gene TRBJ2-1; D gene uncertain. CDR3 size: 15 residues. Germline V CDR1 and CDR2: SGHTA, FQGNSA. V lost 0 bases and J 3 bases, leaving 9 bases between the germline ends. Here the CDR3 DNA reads TGTGCCAGCAGCTTAGCAGGGTCTCGCTACAATGAGCAGTTCTTC. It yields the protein CASSLAGSRYNEQFF.